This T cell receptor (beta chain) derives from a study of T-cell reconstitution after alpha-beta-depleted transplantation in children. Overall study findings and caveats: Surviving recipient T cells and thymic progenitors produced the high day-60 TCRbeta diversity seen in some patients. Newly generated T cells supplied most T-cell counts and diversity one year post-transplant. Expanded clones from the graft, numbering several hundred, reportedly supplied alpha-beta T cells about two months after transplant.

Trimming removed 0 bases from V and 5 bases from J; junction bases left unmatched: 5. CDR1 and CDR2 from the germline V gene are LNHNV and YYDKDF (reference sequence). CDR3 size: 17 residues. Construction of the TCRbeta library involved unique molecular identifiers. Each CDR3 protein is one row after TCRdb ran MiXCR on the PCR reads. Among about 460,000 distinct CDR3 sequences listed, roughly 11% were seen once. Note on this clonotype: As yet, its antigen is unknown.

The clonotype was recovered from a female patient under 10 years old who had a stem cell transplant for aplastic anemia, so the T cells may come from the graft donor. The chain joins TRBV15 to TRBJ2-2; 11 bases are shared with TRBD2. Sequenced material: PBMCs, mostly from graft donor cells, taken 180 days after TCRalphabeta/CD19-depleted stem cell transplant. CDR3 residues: CATSRDRLAGTTGELFF. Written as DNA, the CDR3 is TGTGCCACCAGCAGAGATCGACTAGCGGGAACAACCGGGGAGCTGTTTTTT.